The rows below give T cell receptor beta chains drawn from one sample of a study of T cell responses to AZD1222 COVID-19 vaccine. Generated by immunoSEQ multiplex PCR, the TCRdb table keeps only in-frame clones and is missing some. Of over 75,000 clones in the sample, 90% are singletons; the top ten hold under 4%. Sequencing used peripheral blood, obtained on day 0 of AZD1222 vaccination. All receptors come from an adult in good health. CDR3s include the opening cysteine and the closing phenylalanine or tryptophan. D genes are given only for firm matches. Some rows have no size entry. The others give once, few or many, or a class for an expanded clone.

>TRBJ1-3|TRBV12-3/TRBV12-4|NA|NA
TGTGCCAGCAGTTTTGACGGAAACACCATATATTTT
CASSFDGNTIYF
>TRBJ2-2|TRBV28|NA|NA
TGTGCCAGCAGTTTATCTTCCGGGGAGCTGTTTTTT
CASSLSSGELFF
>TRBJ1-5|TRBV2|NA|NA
TGTGCCAGCAGTGAGATGCTTTATAGCAATCAGCCCCAGCATTTT
CASSEMLYSNQPQHF
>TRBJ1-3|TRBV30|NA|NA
TGTGCCAGCTCAGAGATCTCTGGAAACACCATATATTTT
CASSEISGNTIYF
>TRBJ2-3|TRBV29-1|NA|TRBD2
TGCAGCGTTGTACCGACTAGCGGGGAAGGCACAGATACGCAGTATTTT
CSVVPTSGEGTDTQYF
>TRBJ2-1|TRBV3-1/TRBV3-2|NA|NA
TGTGCCAGCAGCCAAGATGAAGACAATGAGCAGTTCTTC
CASSQDEDNEQFF
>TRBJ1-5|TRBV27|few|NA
TGTGCCAGCAGTTTATTTGGGGACCTAGGGCAGCCCCAGCATTTT
CASSLFGDLGQPQHF
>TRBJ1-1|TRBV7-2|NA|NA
TGTGCCAGCAGCGTGAGCTCCCCCCCCCGGCCTGAAGCTTTCTTT
CASSVSSPPRPEAFF
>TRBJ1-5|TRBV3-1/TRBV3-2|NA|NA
TGTGCCAGCAGCCGGCAGGGCAATCAGCCCCAGCATTTT
CASSRQGNQPQHF
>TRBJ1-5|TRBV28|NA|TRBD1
TGTGCCAGCCCGGGACAGGCGTATAGCAATCAGCCCCAGCATTTT
CASPGQAYSNQPQHF
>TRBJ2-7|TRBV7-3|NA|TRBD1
TGTGCCAGCAGCTTAAAGGCCCCTGGGACAGGGCTCTACGAGCAGTACTTC
CASSLKAPGTGLYEQYF
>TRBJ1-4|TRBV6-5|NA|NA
TGTGCCAGCAGTTGGCAGCCTGCAACTAATGAAAAACTGTTTTTT
CASSWQPATNEKLFF
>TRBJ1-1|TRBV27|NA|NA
TGTGCCAGCAGTGTGGGACAAAACACTGAAGCTTTCTTT
CASSVGQNTEAFF
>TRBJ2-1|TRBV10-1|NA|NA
TGCGCCAGCAGTGACACAGGGTATTCCTACAATGAGCAGTTCTTC
CASSDTGYSYNEQFF
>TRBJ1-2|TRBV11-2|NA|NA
TGTGCCAGCAGCTTAGTACTAAGGCAGGGACGGAGTGGCTACACCTTC
CASSLVLRQGRSGYTF
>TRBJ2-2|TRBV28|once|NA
TGTGCCAGCAGTAGGCCACGGTCCAACACCGGGGAGCTGTTTTTT
CASSRPRSNTGELFF
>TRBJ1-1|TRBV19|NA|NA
TGTGCCAGTAGTGCCAACCCACCGACGGCTTTCTTT
CASSANPPTAFF
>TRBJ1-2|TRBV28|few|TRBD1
TGTGCCAGCAGCCGAGCCGGGACAGTCCGTGGCTACACCTTC
CASSRAGTVRGYTF
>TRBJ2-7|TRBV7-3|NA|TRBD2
TGTGCCAGCAGCCGCGGGGGGAGGGACGAGCAGTACTTC
CASSRGGRDEQYF
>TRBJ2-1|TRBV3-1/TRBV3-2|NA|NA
TGTGCCAGCAGCCAAGTAGACAATGAGCAGTTCTTC
CASSQVDNEQFF
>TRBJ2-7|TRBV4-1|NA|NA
TGCGCCAGCAGCCACCCGGGTCGAGGAAACTACGAGCAGTACTTC
CASSHPGRGNYEQYF
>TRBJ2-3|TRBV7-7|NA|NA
TGTGCTAGCAGCTTAGGGTTAACAGATACGCAGTATTTT
CASSLGLTDTQYF
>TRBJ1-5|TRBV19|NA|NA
TGTGCCAGTACCACTGACGGCAGCAATCAGCCCCAGCATTTT
CASTTDGSNQPQHF
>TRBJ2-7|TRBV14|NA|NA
TGTGCCAGCAGCCAGGGTTACGAGCAGTACTTC
CASSQGYEQYF
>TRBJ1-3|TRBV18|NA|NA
TGTGCCAGCTCACCACCGTCAGGGGAAAGCACCATATATTTT
CASSPPSGESTIYF
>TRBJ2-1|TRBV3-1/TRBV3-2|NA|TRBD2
TGTGCCAGCACCACGCGGGGTGTGGGGACTAGCGGGAGCAATGAGCAGTTCTTC
CASTTRGVGTSGSNEQFF
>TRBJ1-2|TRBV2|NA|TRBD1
TGTGCCAGCACCAAGGACAGGCAAGACTATGGCTACACCTTC
CASTKDRQDYGYTF
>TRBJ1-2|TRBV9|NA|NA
TGTGCCAGCAGCGTGGGCCCCGCAGCCTCAAACTATGGCTACACCTTC
CASSVGPAASNYGYTF
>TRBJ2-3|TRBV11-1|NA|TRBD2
TGTGCCAGCAGCGTCCGAACTAGCGGGATTACAGATACGCAGTATTTT
CASSVRTSGITDTQYF
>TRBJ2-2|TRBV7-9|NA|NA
TGTGCCAGCAGCCGAACCAGGGCTGCGGACACCGGGGAGCTGTTTTTT
CASSRTRAADTGELFF
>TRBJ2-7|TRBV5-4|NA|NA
TGTGCCAGCAGACCGGACAGCTCCTACGAGCAGTACTTC
CASRPDSSYEQYF
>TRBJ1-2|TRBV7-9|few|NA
TGTGCCAGCAATGGGGCAGGCAACTATGGCTACACCTTC
CASNGAGNYGYTF
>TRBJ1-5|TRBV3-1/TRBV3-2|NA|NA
TGTGCCAGCAGCCAACAGGGGCTTCAGCCCCAGCATTTT
CASSQQGLQPQHF
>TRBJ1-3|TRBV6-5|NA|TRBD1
TGTGCCAGCAGTTTAAATTCAGGGGGCGAGGGAAACACCATATATTTT
CASSLNSGGEGNTIYF
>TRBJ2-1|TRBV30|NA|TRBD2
TGTGCCTGGAGTGGAGCGGGAGTGGGATACAATGAGCAGTTCTTC
CAWSGAGVGYNEQFF
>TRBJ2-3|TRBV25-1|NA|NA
TGTGCCAGCAGATTTGGGGGGCGATCGGATACGCAGTATTTT
CASRFGGRSDTQYF
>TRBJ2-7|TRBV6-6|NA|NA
TGTGCCAGCACTAGTGCGCTACGAGACGAGCAGTACTTC
CASTSALRDEQYF
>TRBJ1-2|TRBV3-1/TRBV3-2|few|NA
TGTGCCAGCAGCCTTTTTGGGACGGACCGTTATGGCTACACCTTC
CASSLFGTDRYGYTF
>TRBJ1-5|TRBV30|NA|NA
TGTGCCTGGAGTCTGGCGGACAATCAGCCCCAGCATTTT
CAWSLADNQPQHF
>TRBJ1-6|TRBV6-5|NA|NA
TGTGCCAGCTTAGATGACAGCTCCTATAATTCACCCCTCCACTTT
CASLDDSSYNSPLHF
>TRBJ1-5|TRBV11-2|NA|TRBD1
TGTGCCAGCAGCCTAGACAGGGGAGACCAGCCCCAGCATTTT
CASSLDRGDQPQHF
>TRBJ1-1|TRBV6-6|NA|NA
TGTGCCAGTGTTCGGATGAACACTGAAGCTTTCTTT
CASVRMNTEAFF
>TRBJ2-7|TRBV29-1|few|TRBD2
TGCAGCGCCAACGGGGCTAGCGGGCGAGCCTACGAGCAGTACTTC
CSANGASGRAYEQYF
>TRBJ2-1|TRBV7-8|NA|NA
TGTGCCAGCAGCTTAGGTGGACGGGAATACAATGAGCAGTTCTTC
CASSLGGREYNEQFF
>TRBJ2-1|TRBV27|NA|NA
TGTGCCAGCAGTTTAACGGGGGCGCTCTACAATGAGCAGTTCTTC
CASSLTGALYNEQFF
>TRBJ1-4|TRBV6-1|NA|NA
TGTGCCAGCAGTGAAGTTGCAACTAATGAAAAACTGTTTTTT
CASSEVATNEKLFF
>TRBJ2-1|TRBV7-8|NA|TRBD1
TGTGCCAGCAGCTTAGATTCGGGACAGGGGGGAGGTGAGCAGTTCTTC
CASSLDSGQGGGEQFF
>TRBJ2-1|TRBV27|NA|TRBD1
TGTGCCAGCAGTTTTCCGGCAGGGGGCTTGAATGAGCAGTTCTTC
CASSFPAGGLNEQFF
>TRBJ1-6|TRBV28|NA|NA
TGTGCCAGCAGCTCGGGTGGGACATTAAATTCACCCCTCCACTTT
CASSSGGTLNSPLHF
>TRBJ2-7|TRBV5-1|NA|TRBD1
TGCGCCAGCAGCTTGGGGACAGGGAGCTCCTACGAGCAGTACTTC
CASSLGTGSSYEQYF
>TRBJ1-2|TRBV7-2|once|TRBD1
TGTGCCAGCAGCTGGACAGGGGAAATAGGCTACACCTTC
CASSWTGEIGYTF
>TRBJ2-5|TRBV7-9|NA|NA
TGTGCCAGCAGCTTCCGGCAAGAGACCCAGTACTTC
CASSFRQETQYF
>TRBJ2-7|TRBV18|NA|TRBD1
TGTGCCAGCACCTGGGACAGGGGATACGAGCAGTACTTC
CASTWDRGYEQYF
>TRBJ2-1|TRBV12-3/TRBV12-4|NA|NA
TGTGCCAGCAGTTTAAGCAGGGCCCATGAGCAGTTCTTC
CASSLSRAHEQFF